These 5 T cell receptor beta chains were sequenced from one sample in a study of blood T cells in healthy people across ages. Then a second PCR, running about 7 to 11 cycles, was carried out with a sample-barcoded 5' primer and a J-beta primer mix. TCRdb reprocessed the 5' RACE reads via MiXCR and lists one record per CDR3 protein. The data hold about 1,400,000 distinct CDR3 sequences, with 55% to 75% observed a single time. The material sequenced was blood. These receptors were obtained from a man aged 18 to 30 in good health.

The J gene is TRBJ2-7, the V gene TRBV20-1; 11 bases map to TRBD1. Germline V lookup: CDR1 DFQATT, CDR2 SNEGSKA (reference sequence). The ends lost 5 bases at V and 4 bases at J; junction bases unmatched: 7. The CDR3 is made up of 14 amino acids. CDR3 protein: CSASGTGGYYEQYF. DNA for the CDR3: TGCAGTGCTTCCGGGACAGGGGGTTATTACGAGCAGTACTTC.

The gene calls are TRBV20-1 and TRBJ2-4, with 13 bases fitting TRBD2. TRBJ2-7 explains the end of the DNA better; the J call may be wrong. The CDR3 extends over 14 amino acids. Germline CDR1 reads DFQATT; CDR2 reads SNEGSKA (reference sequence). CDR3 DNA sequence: TGCAGTGCTAAAGGGACTAGCGGGACTTACGAGCAGTACTTC. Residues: CSAKGTSGTYEQYF.

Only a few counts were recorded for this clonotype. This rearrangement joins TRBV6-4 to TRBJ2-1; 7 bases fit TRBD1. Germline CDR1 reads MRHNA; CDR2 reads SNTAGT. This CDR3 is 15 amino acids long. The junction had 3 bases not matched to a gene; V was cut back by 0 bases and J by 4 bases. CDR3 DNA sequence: TGTGCCAGCAGTGACTCTGGACAGGCATACAATGAGCAGTTCTTC. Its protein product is CASSDSGQAYNEQFF.

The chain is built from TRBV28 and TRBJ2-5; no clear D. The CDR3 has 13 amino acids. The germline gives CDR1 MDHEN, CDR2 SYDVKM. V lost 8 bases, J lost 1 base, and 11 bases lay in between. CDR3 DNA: TGTGCCAGCCGTCGCCGCGTCCAAGAGACCCAGTACTTC. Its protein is CASRRRVQETQYF.

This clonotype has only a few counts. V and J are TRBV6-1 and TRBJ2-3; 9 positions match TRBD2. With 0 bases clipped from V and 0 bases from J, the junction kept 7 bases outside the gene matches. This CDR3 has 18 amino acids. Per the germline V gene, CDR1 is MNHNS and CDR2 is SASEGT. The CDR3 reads CASSEAPGLAYSTDTQYF. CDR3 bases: TGTGCCAGCAGTGAAGCTCCGGGACTAGCCTATAGCACAGATACGCAGTATTTT.